These 7 T cell receptor beta chains share one sample of origin, sequenced in a study of beta chain features in type 1 diabetes (dated by TCRdb to between 2017 and 2018). These receptors have no known antigen. The library was generated by the immunoSEQ multiplex PCR assay. The entire isolated RNA was reverse transcribed using the High Capacity cDNA Reverse Transcription Kit, and thus expressed TCRB transcripts were sequenced. TCRdb retrieved this table from immuneACCESS and kept in-frame rearrangements only. Not all clones are present; in checked studies, unresolved V genes account for under half, and no reason is known for the remainder. This sample comprises around 600,000 clones, 9.5% to 15% of them detected only once. More than 0.1% of the sample goes to the ten largest clones. Results and caveats for the whole study, not just this receptor: In all four CD4+ subsets, TCRB CDR3 length was moderately but significantly shorter in type 1 diabetes patients.

Sequencing was carried out using naive CD4+ T cells from blood. The meaning of the sample's cell subset or site label: true naive CD4+ T cells. These receptors were collected from a man aged 25 to 45 with type 1 diabetes.

J is TRBJ2-5 and V is TRBV5-1; no firm D call. Germline values: CDR1 SGHRS, CDR2 YFSETQ. CDR3 length equals 14 residues. The germline V and J ends were trimmed by 0 bases and 3 bases, with 9 bases remaining between them. The CDR3 bases are TGCGCCAGCAGCTTGGCCGAGCCTGAAGAGACCCAGTACTTC. Protein product: CASSLAEPEETQYF.

This chain connects TRBV27 to TRBJ1-6; D remains ambiguous. The V and J ends lost 1 base and 10 bases respectively, with 11 bases between them. CDR3 length: 14 residues. Germline-derived CDR1 and CDR2 are MNHEY and SMNVEV (reference sequence). CDR3 sequence reads: CASSLFETGSPLHF. CDR3 DNA sequence: TGTGCCAGCAGTTTATTCGAGACTGGATCACCCCTCCACTTT.

The chain combines TRBV19 with TRBJ2-7, with D unclear. Germline CDR1 and CDR2: LNHDA and SQIVND (reference sequence). The CDR3 covers 15 residues. Trimming left V 5 bases short and J 0 bases short, with 14 bases between. CDR3 in DNA: TGTGCCAGTAGTCAGGACGGCTTCAACTCCTACGAGCAGTACTTC. As protein: CASSQDGFNSYEQYF.

This clone came up a few times. This sequence joins TRBV7-9 and TRBJ2-3; D ambiguous. Germline loops: CDR1 SEHNR, CDR2 FQNEAQ (reference sequence). The CDR3 totals 14 residues. V was cut by 1 base and J by 2 bases, with 7 bases left in between. The DNA for the CDR3 is TGTGCCAGCAGCTTAGAGCAGCTCACAGATACGCAGTATTTT. Its translation: CASSLEQLTDTQYF.

The chain uses TRBV28 and TRBJ1-2; D not resolved. V was shortened by 6 bases and J by 3 bases, with 8 bases between the two germline ends. The CDR3 contains 12 residues. Germline V CDR1 and CDR2: MDHEN, SYDVKM. The CDR3 protein is CASSSGHYGYTF. CDR3 nucleotide sequence: TGTGCCAGCAGCTCGGGTCACTATGGCTACACCTTC.

The gene calls are TRBV7-9 and TRBJ1-6; 9 bases match TRBD1. Germline V gives CDR1 SEHNR, CDR2 FQNEAQ (reference sequence). The CDR3 length is 14 residues. The V gene end was trimmed by 6 bases and the J gene end by 10 bases; junction bases not matched to a gene: 7. CDR3: CASSGDRDRSPLHF. CDR3 nucleotides: TGTGCCAGCAGTGGGGACAGGGATCGGTCACCCCTCCACTTT.

This clone was found a few times. The chain employs TRBV7-9 and TRBJ2-3, with D tentatively TRBD1 (6 bases). The CDR3 has 12 amino acids. Germline V gene lookup returns CDR1 SEHNR and CDR2 FQNEAQ (reference sequence). Trimming removed 8 bases at V and 3 bases at J, with 9 bases between. Here the CDR3 DNA reads TGTGCCAGCGAACAGGGTACAGATACGCAGTATTTT. It codes for CASEQGTDTQYF.